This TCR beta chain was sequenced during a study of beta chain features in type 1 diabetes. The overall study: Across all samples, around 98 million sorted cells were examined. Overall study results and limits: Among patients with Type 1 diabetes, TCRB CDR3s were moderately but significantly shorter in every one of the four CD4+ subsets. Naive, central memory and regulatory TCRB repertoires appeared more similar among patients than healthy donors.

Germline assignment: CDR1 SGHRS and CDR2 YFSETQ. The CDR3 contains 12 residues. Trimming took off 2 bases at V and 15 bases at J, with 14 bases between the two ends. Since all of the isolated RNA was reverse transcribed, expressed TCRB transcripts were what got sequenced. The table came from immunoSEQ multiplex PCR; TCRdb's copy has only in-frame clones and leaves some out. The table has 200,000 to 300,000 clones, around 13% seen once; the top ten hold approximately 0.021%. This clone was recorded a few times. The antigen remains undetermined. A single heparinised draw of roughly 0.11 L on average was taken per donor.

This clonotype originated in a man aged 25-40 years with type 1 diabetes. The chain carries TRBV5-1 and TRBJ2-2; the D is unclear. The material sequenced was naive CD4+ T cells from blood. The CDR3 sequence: CASSLPSGLVFF. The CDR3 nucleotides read TGCGCCAGCAGCTTACCCTCCGGGTTGGTGTTTTTT.